This is a list of T cell receptor beta chains from one sample in a study of cytomegalovirus exposure and HLA in healthy donors. TCRdb's copy holds only in-frame clones and misses some; the assay was immunoSEQ multiplex PCR. Of over 65,000 clones listed, approximately 71% are singletons. What was sequenced was PBMCs. These receptors were taken from a man in his sixties in good health and CMV-seropositive. The CDR3 runs from the conserved cysteine through the conserved F or W. Size values are once, few and many counts, or a class for expanded clones, and some rows have none.

V: TRBV10-2; J: TRBJ1-2; size: .; CDR3: CASTGQGDGYTF
V: TRBV11-3; J: TRBJ2-3; size: medium-sized; CDR3: CASSLSPISGSGADTQYF
V: TRBV27; J: TRBJ2-1; size: .; CDR3: CASSPQRSYNEQFF
V: TRBV5-1; J: TRBJ1-1; size: once; CDR3: CASSPMGRRAEAFF
V: TRBV18; J: TRBJ1-2; size: few; CDR3: CASSPSRTDYGYTF
V: TRBV7-9; J: TRBJ1-3; size: .; CDR3: CASSSAGKTAISGNTIYF
V: TRBV19; J: TRBJ1-1; size: .; CDR3: CASSIRPGVNTEAFF
V: TRBV29-1; J: TRBJ1-5; size: .; CDR3: CSVGGAGSNQPQHF
V: TRBV5-5; J: TRBJ1-2; size: once; CDR3: CASRSWKGQGYYGYTF
V: TRBV2; J: TRBJ1-5; size: .; CDR3: CASSSGQSNQPQHF
V: TRBV11-2; J: TRBJ2-7; size: .; CDR3: CASSLLGTGTGQGEQYF
V: TRBV5-6; J: TRBJ2-7; size: .; CDR3: CASSLGGHEQYF
V: TRBV27; J: TRBJ2-2; size: few; CDR3: CASSNLQGWSVANTGELFF
V: TRBV10-1; J: TRBJ2-7; size: .; CDR3: CASSETLGTVNEQYF
V: TRBV6-6; J: TRBJ1-2; size: .; CDR3: CASSYRDPARGYGYTF
V: TRBV11-2; J: TRBJ2-1; size: .; CDR3: CASSETHLAGGGYNEQFF
V: TRBV6-6; J: TRBJ1-5; size: .; CDR3: CASSWGRGQPQHF
V: TRBV11-3; J: TRBJ1-1; size: .; CDR3: CASSLGAGPVVAFF
V: TRBV19; J: TRBJ2-7; size: .; CDR3: CASTLRAGAINEQYF
V: TRBV7-6; J: TRBJ2-5; size: .; CDR3: CASSLGGGAQETQYF
V: TRBV5-6; J: TRBJ2-1; size: .; CDR3: CASSFGGGPTYNSYNEQFF
V: TRBV7-8; J: TRBJ2-1; size: .; CDR3: CASTVHNEQFF
V: TRBV5-8; J: TRBJ2-5; size: .; CDR3: CASSLGQAKETQYF
V: TRBV11-3; J: TRBJ1-2; size: .; CDR3: CASRGTGGGGYTF
V: TRBV7-2; J: TRBJ1-1; size: few; CDR3: CASRNINRGMNTEAFF
V: TRBV4-1; J: TRBJ1-4; size: few; CDR3: CASSPGQPNEKLFF
V: TRBV27; J: TRBJ1-5; size: .; CDR3: CASRDRGRGGNQPQHF
V: TRBV6-4; J: TRBJ2-3; size: .; CDR3: CASRGTGAGDTQYF
V: TRBV10-3; J: TRBJ2-1; size: .; CDR3: CAISSQTSGSVHEQFF